This is a list of T cell receptor beta chains from one sample in a study of shared clonotypes between healthy human individuals. Assay used: immunoSEQ multiplex PCR; TCRdb lists only in-frame clones, some missing. The sample has about 1 million clones; 75% to 85% are singletons. The sample taken for sequencing was memory CD4+ T cells from PBMCs. The receptors shown here come from a man aged 18 to 29 in good health. Some clones in this sample may be carry-over from other donors' samples. CDR3s include the opening cysteine and the closing phenylalanine or tryptophan. D genes are given only for firm matches. The size of a clone is reported for some rows only, either as once, few or many, or as a class for expanded clones.

d_gene	abundance	v_gene	j_gene	CDR3nt	CDR3aa
TRBD1	.	TRBV10-2	TRBJ1-2	TGCGCCAGCAGCCCGGACAGGGCCTATGGCTACACCTTC	CASSPDRAYGYTF
.	few	TRBV7-2	TRBJ2-2	TGTGCCAGCAGTTCTCAGGTCGGGGAGCTGTTTTTT	CASSSQVGELFF
.	.	TRBV28	TRBJ2-1	TGTGCCAGCAGACCCACGATAGGGGCCCGTAATGAGCAGTTCTTC	CASRPTIGARNEQFF
.	few	TRBV19	TRBJ2-6	TGTGCCAGTAGTATCGGGGGCCCTGGGGCCAACGTCCTGACTTTC	CASSIGGPGANVLTF
TRBD2	.	TRBV29-1	TRBJ2-7	TGCAGCGTTTTAGCGGGACTCCACTCCTACGAGCAGTACTTC	CSVLAGLHSYEQYF
TRBD1	.	TRBV5-1	TRBJ1-2	TGCGCCAGCAGCCCGGGACAGACTCTCTATGGCTACACCTTC	CASSPGQTLYGYTF
.	.	TRBV30	TRBJ1-4	TGTGCCTGGAGTGTACTGAATCCACGCTCCGAAAAACTGTTTTTT	CAWSVLNPRSEKLFF
TRBD2	few	TRBV28	TRBJ2-1	TGTGCCAGCAGTTCCCTACTAGCGGCGACCTACAATGAGCAGTTCTTC	CASSSLLAATYNEQFF
.	.	TRBV6-6	TRBJ2-1	TGTGCCAGCAGTTACTCGATGGCGGGAATCGGTGAGCAGTTCTTC	CASSYSMAGIGEQFF
TRBD1	once	TRBV14	TRBJ1-2	TGTGCCAGCAGCCCTCAATGGGACAGGGCCCTCTATGGCTACACCTTC	CASSPQWDRALYGYTF
.	.	TRBV28	TRBJ1-4	TGTGCCAGCAGTTTACGTGAGGCCTCTAATGAAAAACTGTTTTTT	CASSLREASNEKLFF
TRBD1	medium-sized	TRBV15	TRBJ1-3	TGTGCCACCAGCAGGAGTTGGACAGGGGGTATCTCTGGAAACACCATATATTTT	CATSRSWTGGISGNTIYF
.	.	TRBV2	TRBJ2-5	TGTGCCAGCAGTCTCGAGCTAGCGACAGAAGAGACCCAGTACTTC	CASSLELATEETQYF
TRBD1	.	TRBV10-1	TRBJ1-3	TGCGCCAGCGGACAGGACGGTGGAAACACCATATATTTT	CASGQDGGNTIYF
.	.	TRBV28	TRBJ1-2	TGTGCCTGGGGCAGACCTAACTATGGCTACACCTTC	CAWGRPNYGYTF
TRBD1	.	TRBV7-9	TRBJ2-1	TGTGCCAGCAGCTTGCCGTTCGGGACAGGTTACAATGAGCAGTTCTTC	CASSLPFGTGYNEQFF
.	.	TRBV11-2	TRBJ2-3	TGTGCCAGCCGGGTGAACACAGATACGCAGTATTTT	CASRVNTDTQYF
.	.	TRBV2	TRBJ2-7	TGTGCCAGCAGTGTGTTGGCAGTCTACGAGCAGTACTTC	CASSVLAVYEQYF
.	.	TRBV5-6	TRBJ2-7	TGTGCCAGCAGCGAGCTGGGGATCAGGGGCGAGCAGTACTTC	CASSELGIRGEQYF
.	.	TRBV28	TRBJ1-4	TGTGCCAGCAGTACTAACAGGGCAGAGATGAATGAAAAACTGTTTTTT	CASSTNRAEMNEKLFF
TRBD2	.	TRBV4-1	TRBJ2-3	TGCGCCAGCAGCCAAGAGATAACTAGCGGATCTCCCCAGTATTTT	CASSQEITSGSPQYF
.	.	TRBV30	TRBJ1-2	TGTGCCTTGCCGAAAGGGGCCGGACGGGAAAATGGCTACACCTTC	CALPKGAGRENGYTF
.	once	TRBV2	TRBJ2-5	TGTGCCAGCAGCGCGTTTGTGGGGGAGGAGACCCAGTACTTC	CASSAFVGEETQYF
TRBD2	.	TRBV7-2	TRBJ2-3	TGTGCCAGCAGCTTATCGGGACTAGCGGGCACAGATACGCAGTATTTT	CASSLSGLAGTDTQYF
TRBD2	.	TRBV15	TRBJ2-7	TGTGCCACCAGCAGAGAAGCTAGATCGGGACTACGCTACGAGCAGTACTTC	CATSREARSGLRYEQYF
.	.	TRBV19	TRBJ1-2	TGTGCCAGTAGTCGAGGACAGTTCTATGGCTACACCTTC	CASSRGQFYGYTF
.	few	TRBV7-3	TRBJ2-7	TGTGCCAGCAGCGATAGCGGCGAGCAGTACTTC	CASSDSGEQYF
TRBD1	.	TRBV27	TRBJ2-7	TGTGCCAGCAGTTCTTTCCGGGACAGAACCTACGAGCAGTACTTC	CASSSFRDRTYEQYF
.	.	TRBV5-6	TRBJ2-7	TGTGCCAGCAGCTTCAACTTATACGAGCAGTACTTC	CASSFNLYEQYF
.	.	TRBV4-3	TRBJ2-4	TGCGCCAGCAGCCAAGATTGGAGGACAGACATTCAGTACTTC	CASSQDWRTDIQYF
.	.	TRBV27	TRBJ2-5	TGTGCCAGCAGCCCCTGGGGCCAAGAGACCCAGTACTTC	CASSPWGQETQYF
.	.	TRBV5-1	TRBJ2-7	TGCGCCAGCAGCCTCACTTCCGGGACCTACGAGCAGTACTTC	CASSLTSGTYEQYF
.	.	TRBV6-5	TRBJ1-2	TGTGCCAGCAGTTACCTACTAACAGAGTCTGGCTACACCTTC	CASSYLLTESGYTF
.	.	TRBV29-1	TRBJ2-7	TGCAGCGTTCAACAGAACAGAGCCTACGAGCAGTACTTC	CSVQQNRAYEQYF
.	.	TRBV29-1	TRBJ2-1	TGCAGCGTTGAGTGGGACCAGCAGTTCTTC	CSVEWDQQFF
TRBD1	once	TRBV7-6	TRBJ2-7	TGTGCCAGCAGCTTCGGACAGGTTTGGTACGAGCAGTACTTC	CASSFGQVWYEQYF
.	.	TRBV29-1	TRBJ2-3	TGCAGCTCCCGGGACTGGGACACAGATGCGCAGTATTTT	CSSRDWDTDAQYF
TRBD1	.	TRBV5-1	TRBJ2-1	TGCGCCAGCAGCGATCCACAGGGGTCGGGTGAGCAGTTCTTC	CASSDPQGSGEQFF
.	.	TRBV5-1	TRBJ2-7	TGCGCCAGCAGCTCCCGGGAGAAATACTACGAGCAGTACTTC	CASSSREKYYEQYF
.	.	TRBV28	TRBJ1-2	TGTGCCAGCAGACTCACAGTGAACTATGGCTACACCTTC	CASRLTVNYGYTF
TRBD1	.	TRBV2	TRBJ1-2	TGTGCCAGCCGGACAGGCTTCAACTATGGCTACACCTTC	CASRTGFNYGYTF
.	.	TRBV9	TRBJ2-1	TGTGCCAGCAGCGTATCACAGAACTACAATGAGCAGTTCTTC	CASSVSQNYNEQFF
TRBD2	.	TRBV7-9	TRBJ2-1	TGTGCCAGCAGCTTACTGACTAGCGGGGCTTATGAGCAGTTCTTC	CASSLLTSGAYEQFF
TRBD2	.	TRBV27	TRBJ2-1	TGTGCCAGCGGGACTAGCGGGTCTCGGAATGAGCAGTTCTTC	CASGTSGSRNEQFF
.	.	TRBV11-3	TRBJ2-7	TGTGCCAGCAGCGCCGACAGGTCTGACTACGAGCAGTACTTC	CASSADRSDYEQYF
.	.	TRBV5-4	TRBJ2-1	TGTGCCAGCACCGGGGGTTCCTACAATGAGCAGTTCTTC	CASTGGSYNEQFF
TRBD1	.	TRBV27	TRBJ2-7	TGTGCCAGCAGTCGAGGGACAGGGGGCTTCTACGAGCAGTACTTC	CASSRGTGGFYEQYF